The present TCR beta chain was sequenced within a study of blood T cells in healthy people across ages. Study-wide points: It was the long-lived donors that had more naive CD4+ cells and higher diversity than aged donors. Naive and antigen-experienced cells could not be conclusively compared, given unsorted PBMCs.

A J-beta primer mix and a sample-barcoded 5' primer were used in a second PCR of about 7 to 12 cycles. Every cDNA molecule bore a tag from a template-switch adaptor containing 12 random nucleotides. Sequencing yielded, for each sample, at least 3 million paired-end reads carrying CDR3. TCRdb fed the 5' RACE reads into MiXCR, producing one record per CDR3 protein. This repertoire shows over 600,000 distinct CDR3 sequences, around 50% found once; its top ten account for about a sixth. Germline lookup yields CDR1 MNHNS and CDR2 SASEGT. The CDR3 covers 15 residues. This clonotype occurred once. Its antigen is unknown. One junction end disagrees with the germline gene, perhaps due to a read error.

Sequencing input: blood. The V call is TRBV6-1, the J call TRBJ1-3, with no clear D. The clonotype comes from a man aged 80 or over in good health. Here the CDR3 DNA reads TGTGCCAGCAGGCTCACTCAGAGCTCTGGAAGCACCATATATTTT. Translated: CASRLTQSSGSTIYF.